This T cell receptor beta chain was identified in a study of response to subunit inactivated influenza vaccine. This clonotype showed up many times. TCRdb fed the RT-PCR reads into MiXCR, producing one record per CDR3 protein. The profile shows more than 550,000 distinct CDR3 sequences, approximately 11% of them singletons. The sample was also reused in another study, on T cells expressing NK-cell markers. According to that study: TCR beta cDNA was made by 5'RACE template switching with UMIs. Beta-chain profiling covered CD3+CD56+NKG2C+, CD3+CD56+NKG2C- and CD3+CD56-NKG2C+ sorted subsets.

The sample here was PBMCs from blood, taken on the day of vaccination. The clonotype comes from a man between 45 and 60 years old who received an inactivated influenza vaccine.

The CDR3, as DNA: TGTGCCACCAGCGGCAGGGAGTTAACTGAAGCTTTCTTT. This encodes CATSGRELTEAFF. V and J are TRBV15 and TRBJ1-1; perhaps TRBD1 as D (5 bases). The V gene lost 5 bases and the J gene lost 5 bases, with 12 bases spanning the gap. Germline V CDR1 and CDR2: LNHNV, YYDKDF (reference sequence). The CDR3 extends over 13 amino acids.